This T cell receptor beta chain was documented in a study of beta chain features in type 1 diabetes. All of the isolated RNA was reverse transcribed, so expressed TCRB transcripts were sequenced. Using immunoSEQ multiplex PCR, the repertoire was profiled, and TCRdb retains in-frame clones only, with some absent. The sample consists of a few hundred thousand clones, about 18% of them appearing once. With respect to this clone: Its antigen is not identified.

The CDR3 extends over 15 amino acids. Looked up from germline, CDR1 is KGHSH and CDR2 is LQKENI. With 1 base clipped from V and 5 bases from J, the junction kept 5 bases outside the gene matches. Study conclusions and caveats: Any HLA type influence on TCRB rearrangement was left unresolved here.

The receptor comes from a woman in her late teens or twenties in good health. The V call is TRBV18, the J call TRBJ2-5; TRBD1 matches 9 bases. What was sequenced was naive CD4+ T cells from blood. The chain's CDR3 is CASSPLTGGEETQYF. The CDR3 nucleotides are TGTGCCAGCTCACCACTAACAGGGGGCGAGGAGACCCAGTACTTC.